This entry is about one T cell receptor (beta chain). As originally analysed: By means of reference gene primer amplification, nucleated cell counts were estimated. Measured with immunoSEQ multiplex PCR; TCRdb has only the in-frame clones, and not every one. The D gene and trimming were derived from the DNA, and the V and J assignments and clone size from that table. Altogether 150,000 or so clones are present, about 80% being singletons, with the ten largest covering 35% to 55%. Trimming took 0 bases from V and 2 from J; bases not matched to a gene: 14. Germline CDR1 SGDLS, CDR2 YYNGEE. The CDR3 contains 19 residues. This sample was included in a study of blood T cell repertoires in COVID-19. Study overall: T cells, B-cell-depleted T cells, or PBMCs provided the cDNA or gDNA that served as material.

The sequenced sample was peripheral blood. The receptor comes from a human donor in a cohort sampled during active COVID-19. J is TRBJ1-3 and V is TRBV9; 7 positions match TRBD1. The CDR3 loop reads CASSVDPAGTAGAGNTIYF. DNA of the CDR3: TGTGCCAGCAGCGTAGATCCGGCCGGGACAGCGGGGGCTGGAAACACCATATATTTT.